Following are 9 T cell receptor beta chains from one sample sequenced in a study of T cell responses to AZD1222 COVID-19 vaccine. This table comes from immunoSEQ multiplex PCR, and its TCRdb copy is limited to in-frame clones, with some not included. The sample lists 70,000 to 90,000 clones, roughly 91% occurring once. The source material was peripheral blood, sampled 28 days after the second AZD1222 dose. These receptors were taken from an adult who received the AZD1222 COVID-19 vaccine.

In its sample, this clone was seen once. J is TRBJ1-2 and V is TRBV5-5; 7 bases match TRBD1. The germline V gene encodes CDR1 SGHKS and CDR2 YYEKEE (reference sequence). CDR3 length equals 15 residues. J lost 6 bases, V lost 0 bases, and 8 bases had no gene match. CDR3 in amino acids: CASSLGLRGRDGYTF. In DNA, the CDR3 is TGTGCCAGCAGCTTGGGTTTAAGGGGGCGAGATGGCTACACCTTC.

This chain joins TRBV6-5 and TRBJ1-2; maybe TRBD1 (5 bases). The CDR3 sequence is 13 residues long. Germline CDR1 and CDR2: MNHEY and SVGAGI. Trimming left V 9 bases short and J 0 bases short, with 11 bases between. CDR3 in amino acids: CAREGQANYGYTF. DNA of the CDR3: TGTGCCAGAGAAGGACAAGCTAACTATGGCTACACCTTC.

The gene calls are TRBV10-3 and TRBJ2-3, with 13 nucleotides matching TRBD2. The trim removed 9 bases at V and 5 bases at J, leaving 5 bases unmatched. CDR3 length equals 14 residues. Germline CDR1 reads ENHRY; CDR2 reads SYGVKD. This CDR3 reads CAIGTSGEGDTQYF. CDR3 bases: TGTGCCATTGGGACTAGCGGGGAGGGAGATACGCAGTATTTT.

The chain links TRBV4-1 to TRBJ1-2; no definite D call. Deletions cut 5 bases from V and 4 bases from J, with 8 bases between. Per the germline V gene, CDR1 is MGHRA and CDR2 is YSYEKL. CDR3 length: 12 residues. Written as DNA, the CDR3 is TGCGCCAGCAGCGGATATATCTATGGCTACACCTTC. This translates into CASSGYIYGYTF.

The DNA of the CDR3 is TGTGCCAGCAGCCTCTTGGGGGGTGAAGCTTTCTTT. Translating it yields CASSLLGGEAFF. The chain has TRBV25-1 and TRBJ1-1, with TRBD1 as a possible D gene (5 bases). This CDR3 is built from 12 residues. Germline V lookup: CDR1 MGHDK, CDR2 SYGVNS. V was trimmed by 6 bases and J by 7 bases, leaving 12 bases between them.

V and J are TRBV4-1 and TRBJ2-6; possibly TRBD1 or TRBD2 for D (6 bases each). Germline V lookup: CDR1 MGHRA, CDR2 YSYEKL. The CDR3 runs 17 residues. V lost 11 bases and J lost 0, with 20 bases in between. The CDR3 coding sequence is TGCGCCGCGGGCCTACAGGGAGGATTCTCTGGGGCCAACGTCCTGACTTTC. Residues: CAAGLQGGFSGANVLTF.

The chain joins TRBV25-1 to TRBJ1-6, with D maybe TRBD1 (5 bases). This CDR3 is 17 amino acids long. Per the germline V gene, CDR1 is MGHDK and CDR2 is SYGVNS. With 6 bases removed from V and 8 bases from J, the gap between germline ends came to 23 bases. CDR3: CASRGGKEAGRDSPLHF. CDR3 nucleotides: TGTGCCAGCAGAGGAGGGAAGGAGGCAGGGCGGGATTCACCCCTCCACTTT.

Details on this clone: One end of the junction fails to match germline, which may point to a read error. This sequence joins TRBV30 and TRBJ1-1; D may be TRBD1 (5 bases). CDR3 size: 13 residues. The germline CDR1 and CDR2 sequences are GTSNPN and SVGIG (reference sequence). The CDR3 region is CAWRARVNSEAFF. In DNA form, the CDR3 reads TGTGCCTGGAGGGCCAGGGTGAACTCTGAAGCTTTCTTT. Full variable domain (rest looked up from reference TRBV30 and TRBJ1-1): SQTIHQWPATLVQPVGSPLSLECTVEGTSNPNLYWYRQAAGRGLQLLFYSVGIGQISSEVPQNLSASRPQDRQFILSSKKLLLSDSGFYLCAWRARVNSEAFFGQGTRLTVV.

The CDR3 region has the DNA TGTGCCAGTAGTATCGGACGGAATAGCAATCAGCCCCAGCATTTT. Translating it yields CASSIGRNSNQPQHF. V and J are TRBV19 and TRBJ1-5; D remains unclear. The CDR3 runs 15 residues. CDR1 is LNHDA and CDR2 is SQIVND in the germline V gene (reference sequence). V shed 3 bases and J shed 0 bases, with 9 bases lying between them.